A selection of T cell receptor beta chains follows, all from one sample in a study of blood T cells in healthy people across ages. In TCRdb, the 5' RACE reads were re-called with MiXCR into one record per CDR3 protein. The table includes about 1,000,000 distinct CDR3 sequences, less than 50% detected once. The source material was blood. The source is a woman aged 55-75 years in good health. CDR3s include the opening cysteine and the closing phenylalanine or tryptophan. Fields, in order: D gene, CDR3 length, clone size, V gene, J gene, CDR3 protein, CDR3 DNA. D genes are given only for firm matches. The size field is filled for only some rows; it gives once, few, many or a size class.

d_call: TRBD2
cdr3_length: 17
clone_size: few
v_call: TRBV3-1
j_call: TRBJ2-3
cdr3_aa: CASSQDREGLGIDTQYF
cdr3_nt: TGTGCCAGCAGCCAAGATCGGGAGGGCCTCGGGATAGATACGCAGTATTTT

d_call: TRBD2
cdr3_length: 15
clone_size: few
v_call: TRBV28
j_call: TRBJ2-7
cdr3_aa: CASRTGTSGSGEQYF
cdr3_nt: TGTGCCAGCAGAACCGGGACTAGCGGGAGTGGCGAGCAGTACTTC

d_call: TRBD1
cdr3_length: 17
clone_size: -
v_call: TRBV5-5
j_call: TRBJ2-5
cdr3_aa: CASSPFFRTGVKETQYF
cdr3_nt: TGTGCCAGCAGCCCATTTTTCCGGACAGGGGTTAAAGAGACCCAGTACTTC

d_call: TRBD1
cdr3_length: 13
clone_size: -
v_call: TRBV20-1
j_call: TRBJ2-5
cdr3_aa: CSAEQGRRETQYF
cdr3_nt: TGCAGTGCTGAACAGGGGCGCCGAGAGACCCAGTACTTC

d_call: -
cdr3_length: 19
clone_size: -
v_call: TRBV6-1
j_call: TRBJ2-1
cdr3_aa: CASSERGPGRVELHNEQFF
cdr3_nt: TGTGCCAGCAGTGAAAGGGGTCCGGGACGTGTGGAGCTCCACAATGAGCAGTTCTTC

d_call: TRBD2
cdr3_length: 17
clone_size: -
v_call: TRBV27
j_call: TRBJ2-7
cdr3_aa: CASSPNRVAGGPREQYF
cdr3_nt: TGTGCCAGCAGTCCCAATCGCGTGGCGGGAGGGCCGCGTGAGCAGTACTTC

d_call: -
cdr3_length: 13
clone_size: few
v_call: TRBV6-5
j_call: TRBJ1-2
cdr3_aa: CASSYARDSGYTF
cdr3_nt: TGTGCCAGCAGTTACGCCAGGGACTCTGGCTACACCTTC

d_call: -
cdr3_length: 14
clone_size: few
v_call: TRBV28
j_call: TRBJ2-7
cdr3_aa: CASSLRQPPYEQYF
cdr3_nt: TGTGCCAGCAGTTTGAGGCAGCCACCCTACGAGCAGTACTTC

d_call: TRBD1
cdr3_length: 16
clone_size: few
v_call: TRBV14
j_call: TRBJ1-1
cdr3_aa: CASSHRTGALNTEAFF
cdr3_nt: TGTGCCAGCAGCCACCGGACAGGGGCTTTGAACACTGAAGCTTTCTTT

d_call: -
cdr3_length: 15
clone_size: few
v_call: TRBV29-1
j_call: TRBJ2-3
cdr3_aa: CSVPDRDLGTDTQYF
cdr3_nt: TGCAGCGTACCTGACAGGGACTTAGGCACAGATACGCAGTATTTT

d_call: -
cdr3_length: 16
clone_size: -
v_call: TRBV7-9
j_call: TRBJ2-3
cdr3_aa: CASSKEGHSLGGTQYF
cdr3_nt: TGTGCCAGCAGCAAAGAGGGACATTCATTGGGAGGAACGCAGTATTTT

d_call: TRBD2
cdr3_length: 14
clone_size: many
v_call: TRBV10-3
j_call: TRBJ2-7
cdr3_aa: CAISGTSGSYEQYF
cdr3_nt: TGTGCCATCAGTGGGACTAGCGGGAGCTACGAGCAGTACTTC

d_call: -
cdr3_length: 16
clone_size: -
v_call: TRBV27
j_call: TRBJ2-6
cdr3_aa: CASSSNLARGSNVLTF
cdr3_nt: TGTGCCAGCAGTTCGAATCTAGCGAGAGGGTCGAACGTCCTGACTTTC

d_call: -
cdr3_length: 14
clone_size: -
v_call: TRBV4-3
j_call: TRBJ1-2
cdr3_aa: CASSQSRRLHGYTF
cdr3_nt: TGCGCCAGCAGCCAGTCCCGGAGGCTGCATGGCTACACCTTC

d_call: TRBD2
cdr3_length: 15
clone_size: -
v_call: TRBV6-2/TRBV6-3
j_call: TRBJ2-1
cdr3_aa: CASSFWGLGSGEQFF
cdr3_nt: TGTGCCAGCAGTTTCTGGGGACTAGGTTCTGGTGAGCAGTTCTTC

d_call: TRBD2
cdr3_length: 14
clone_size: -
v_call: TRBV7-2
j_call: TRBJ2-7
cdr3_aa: CASSPGLANNEQYF
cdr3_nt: TGTGCCAGCAGCCCGGGACTAGCGAACAATGAGCAGTACTTC